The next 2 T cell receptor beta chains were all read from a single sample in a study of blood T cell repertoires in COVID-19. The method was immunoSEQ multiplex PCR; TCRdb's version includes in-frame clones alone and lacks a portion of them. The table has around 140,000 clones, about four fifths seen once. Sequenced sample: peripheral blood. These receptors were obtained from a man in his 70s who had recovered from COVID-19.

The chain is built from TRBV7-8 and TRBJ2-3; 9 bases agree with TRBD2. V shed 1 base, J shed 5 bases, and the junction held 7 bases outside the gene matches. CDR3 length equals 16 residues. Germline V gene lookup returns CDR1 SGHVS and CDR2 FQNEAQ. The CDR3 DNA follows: TGTGCCAGCAGCTTAGTCGGCGGGAGGGCCGGAGATACGCAGTATTTT. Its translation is CASSLVGGRAGDTQYF.

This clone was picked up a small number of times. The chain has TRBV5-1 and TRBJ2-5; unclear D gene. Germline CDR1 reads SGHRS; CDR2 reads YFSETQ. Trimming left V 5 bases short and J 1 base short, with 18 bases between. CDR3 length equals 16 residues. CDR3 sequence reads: CASRQNRIPSQETQYF. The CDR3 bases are TGCGCCAGCAGGCAGAATCGAATACCCTCCCAAGAGACCCAGTACTTC.